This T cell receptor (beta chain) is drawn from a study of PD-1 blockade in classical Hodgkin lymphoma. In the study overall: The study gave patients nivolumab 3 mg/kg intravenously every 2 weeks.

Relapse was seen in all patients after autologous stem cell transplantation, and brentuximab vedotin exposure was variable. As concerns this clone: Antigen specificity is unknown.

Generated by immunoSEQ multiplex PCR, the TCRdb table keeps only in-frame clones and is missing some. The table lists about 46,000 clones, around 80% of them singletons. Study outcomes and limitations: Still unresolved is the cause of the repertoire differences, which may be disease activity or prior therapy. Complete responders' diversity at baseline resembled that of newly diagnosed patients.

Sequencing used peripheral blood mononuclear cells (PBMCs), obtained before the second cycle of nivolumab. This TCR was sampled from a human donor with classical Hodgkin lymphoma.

CDR3 nucleotide sequence: TGCGCCAGCAGCTTGAACGAGGGGGCCTACGAGCAGTACTTC. The encoded protein is CASSLNEGAYEQYF. The V call is TRBV5-1, the J call TRBJ2-7; D might be TRBD1 (6 bases). The CDR3 length is 14 residues. V was shortened by 1 base and J by 2 bases, with 10 bases between the two germline ends. CDR1 SGHRS and CDR2 YFSETQ come from the germline V gene.